Given below is one T cell receptor beta chain in context. These data come from a study of cytomegalovirus exposure and HLA in healthy donors. The CDR3 spans 16 residues. Losses at the gene ends were 3 bases for V and 3 bases for J; bases not matched to a gene: 7. The V gene's germline CDR1 is MDHEN and CDR2 SYDVKM. The primer mix had 60 Vbeta and 13 Jbeta primers. The table came from immunoSEQ multiplex PCR; TCRdb's copy has only in-frame clones and leaves some out. Recorded here are 130,000 or so clones; the top ten clones represent roughly 2%. The chain couples TRBV28 to TRBJ2-7; 11 bases are shared with TRBD1. The sequenced sample consisted of PBMCs. The source is a woman aged 60-75 years in good health and CMV-seronegative. The CDR3 loop is CASSFLGGQGVYEQYF. CDR3 nucleotides: TGTGCCAGCAGTTTCCTCGGGGGACAGGGGGTCTACGAGCAGTACTTC.